This T cell receptor (beta chain) emerged from a study of blood T cell repertoires in COVID-19. Study details: Acute and convalescent COVID-19 specimens originated in the United States, Italy and Spain. From T cells, B-cell-depleted T cells, or PBMCs came the material, which was cDNA or gDNA.

Original processing methods: For nucleated cells, counts were estimated from reference gene primer amplification. Produced via immunoSEQ multiplex PCR; TCRdb's table is partial and in-frame only. That table furnishes V, J and clone size, whereas the DNA furnished D and trimming. The sample has about 84,000 clones, about 73% seen once. The germline V and J ends were trimmed by 1 base and 8 bases, with 6 bases remaining between them. CDR1 and CDR2 (germline): LNHDA, SQIVND (reference sequence). The CDR3 spans 13 residues. The chain combines TRBV19 with TRBJ1-6; D possibly corresponds to TRBD1 (5 bases). The receptor was isolated from a man in his fifties with active or convalescent COVID-19. Sequencing was carried out using peripheral blood. The CDR3 sequence: CASSIGRDSPLHF. CDR3 DNA: TGTGCCAGTAGTATAGGCAGGGATTCACCCCTCCACTTT.